This T cell receptor beta chain appears in the sequencing data of a study of shared clonotypes between healthy human individuals. This clone was picked up one time. DNA at about 190 ng, 30,000 or so T cell genomes, went into sorted-subset replicate PCRs. The protocol was immunoSEQ multiplex PCR, while the TCRdb copy is restricted to in-frame clones and leaves out a portion. The sample carries approximately 1.9 million clones, about 94% recorded once. CDR3 length: 14 amino acids. V was shortened by 0 bases and J by 1 base, with 7 bases between the two germline ends. Germline CDR1 LGHNA, CDR2 YSLEER. Positive CCR7 selection of CD45RO-negative cells yielded the naive CD8 cells, and terminally differentiated effector memory CD45RA+ cells were excluded.

The source is a man younger than 30 in good health. Some clones in this sample may be carry-over from other donors' samples. The chain links TRBV4-3 to TRBJ2-7; D not certain. The sequenced material came from naive CD8+ T cells from PBMCs. The CDR3 DNA is TGCGCCAGCAGCCAAGAATGGGATTCCTACGAGCAGTACTTC. It codes for CASSQEWDSYEQYF.